This TCR beta chain was found in a study of human T cells and chemical hapten exposure. The overall study: DPC 0.01% went on the upper back by patch test, with reading at 6 days.

TCRdb reprocessed the RACE reads via MiXCR and lists one record per CDR3 protein. The table includes 150,000 to 200,000 distinct CDR3 sequences, roughly 30% detected once. Study-level points and caveats: Expanded TCRs produced significantly more large CDR3 similarity clusters than controls did.

The CDR3 is 13 amino acids. Trimming shortened V by 6 bases and J by 4 bases, and 15 bases separated the two germline ends. Germline V gene sequence: CDR1 SQVTM, CDR2 ANQGSEA. Time point indicated: pre-sensitization, week 0. Noted treatment: therapeutic diphenylcyclopropenone sensitization with weekly scalp DPC. Venepuncture was done earlier than the placement of each patch test. Total RNA was isolated from whole blood that had not been fractionated. Comment on this clonotype: Its antigen is still unknown.

Source: whole blood, taken in connection with sensitization to the hapten diphenylcyclopropenone (DPC). V and J are TRBV29-1 and TRBJ1-1; tentative D call: TRBD1 (6 bases). This clonotype was sampled from a young woman with alopecia areata. Some clones in this sample may be carry-over from other donors' samples. CDR3 coding DNA: TGCAGCGTCGAGGAACAGGGTGGCACTGAAGCTTTCTTT. Amino acid sequence: CSVEEQGGTEAFF.